This T cell receptor (beta chain) stems from a study of T cell responses to AZD1222 COVID-19 vaccine. Notes on the study in general: Clonal diversity was possibly underestimated, and the donors were mostly white British, with more females.

The CDR3 has 16 amino acids. CDR1 and CDR2 (germline): SGHNT, YYREEE (reference sequence). Germline trimming cut 4 bases from V and 4 bases from J; bases unmatched to any gene: 12. Second-dose groups at about 4 or about 12 weeks were pooled. Only in-frame clones appear in the TCRdb table, and some are missing; sequencing was by immunoSEQ multiplex PCR. The sample holds 95,000 or so clones; approximately 90% are singletons and the top ten take roughly 8%. Comments on this clone: Its antigen is undetermined.

This TCR came from an adult who received the AZD1222 COVID-19 vaccine. Sample: peripheral blood, taken 28 days after the second AZD1222 dose. The V call is TRBV5-4, the J call TRBJ1-1; 8 bases are a match to TRBD1. Here the CDR3 DNA reads TGTGCCAGCAGCCAGGACAGGGCCGCCGGGGGCACTGAAGCTTTCTTT. It specifies CASSQDRAAGGTEAFF.